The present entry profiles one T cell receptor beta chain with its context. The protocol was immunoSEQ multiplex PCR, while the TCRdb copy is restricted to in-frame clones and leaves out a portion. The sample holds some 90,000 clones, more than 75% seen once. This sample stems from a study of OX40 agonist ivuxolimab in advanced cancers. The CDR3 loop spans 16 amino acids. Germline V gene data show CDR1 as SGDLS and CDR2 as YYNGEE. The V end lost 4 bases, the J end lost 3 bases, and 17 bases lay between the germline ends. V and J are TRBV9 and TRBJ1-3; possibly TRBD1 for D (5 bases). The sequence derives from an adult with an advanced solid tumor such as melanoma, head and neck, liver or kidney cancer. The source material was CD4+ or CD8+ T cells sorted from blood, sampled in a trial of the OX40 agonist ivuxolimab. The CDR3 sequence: CASSPYAGSSGNTIYF. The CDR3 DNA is TGTGCCAGCAGCCCTTACGCAGGGTCGAGTGGAAACACCATATATTTT.